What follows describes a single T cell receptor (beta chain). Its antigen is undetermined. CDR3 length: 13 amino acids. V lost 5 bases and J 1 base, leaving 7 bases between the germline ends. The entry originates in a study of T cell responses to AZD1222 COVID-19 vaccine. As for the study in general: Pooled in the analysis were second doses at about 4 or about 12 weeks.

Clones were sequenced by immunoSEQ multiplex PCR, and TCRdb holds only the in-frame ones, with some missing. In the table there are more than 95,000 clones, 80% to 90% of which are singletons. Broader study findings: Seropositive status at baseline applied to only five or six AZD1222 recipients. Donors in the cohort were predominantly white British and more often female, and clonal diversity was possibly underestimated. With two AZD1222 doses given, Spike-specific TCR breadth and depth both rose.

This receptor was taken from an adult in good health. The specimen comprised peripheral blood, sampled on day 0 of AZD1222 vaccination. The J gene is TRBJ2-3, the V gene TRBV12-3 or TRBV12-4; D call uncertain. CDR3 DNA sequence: TGTGCCAGCAGTCCTCGAGGCACAGATACGCAGTATTTT. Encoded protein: CASSPRGTDTQYF.